A selection of T cell receptor beta chains follows, all from one sample in a study of neurological immune-mediated disorders. TCRdb reprocessed the 5' RACE reads via MiXCR and lists one record per CDR3 protein. The table shows fewer than 110,000 distinct CDR3 sequences, with 10% to 11% occurring only once. The specimen sequenced was PBMCs. The receptors come from a female donor with HTLV-1-associated myelopathy (HAM/TSP). Each CDR3 is given with its conserved first and last residue. A D gene is named only where the DNA matches it firmly. Not all rows give a size; the values are once, few, many and, for expanded clones, a class.

cdr3_length	clone_size	v_call	d_call	j_call	cdr3_nt	cdr3_aa
13	many	TRBV6-5	-	TRBJ1-5	TGTGCCAGCAGTTCATATAGCAATCAGCCCCAGCATTTT	CASSSYSNQPQHF
16	few	TRBV5-1	TRBD1	TRBJ1-1	TGCGCCAGCAGCCGCGGACAGGGGTCGGCGAACACTGAAGCTTTCTTT	CASSRGQGSANTEAFF
15	many	TRBV12-3/TRBV12-4	-	TRBJ1-4	TGTGCCAGCAGTTTCGGCCGGGGGCTAGATGAAAAACTGTTTTTT	CASSFGRGLDEKLFF
15	few	TRBV5-1	-	TRBJ2-3	TGCGCCAGCAGTACCCAGGGGTCAAACACAGATACGCAGTATTTT	CASSTQGSNTDTQYF
17	many	TRBV5-1	-	TRBJ2-4	TGCGCCAGCAGCTTGAATGTGGGTCGTTCGGCCAAAAACATTCAGTACTTC	CASSLNVGRSAKNIQYF
15	many	TRBV7-2	TRBD1	TRBJ1-2	TGTGCCAGCAGCCCGGGACAGGCGTCTTTCTATGGCTACACCTTC	CASSPGQASFYGYTF
14	few	TRBV5-6	-	TRBJ2-1	TGTGCCAGCAGCCTCGGGTTACGAGTGAATGAGCAGTTCTTC	CASSLGLRVNEQFF
14	many	TRBV5-1	-	TRBJ2-7	TGCGCCAGCAGCTCGAAAGGCCCACCGGGTGAGCAGTACTTC	CASSSKGPPGEQYF
15	-	TRBV20-1	TRBD2	TRBJ2-3	TGCAGTGCTAGAGACTCTAGCGGGCGCACAGATACGCAGTATTTT	CSARDSSGRTDTQYF
17	many	TRBV4-1	TRBD1	TRBJ1-1	TGCGCCAGCAGCCAAGGCGGGACAGCCTTCCGTGGGACTGAAGCTTTCTTT	CASSQGGTAFRGTEAFF
16	many	TRBV9	TRBD1	TRBJ2-2	TGTGCCAGCAGCACGGCCGGGACAGGGGACACCGGGGAGCTGTTTTTT	CASSTAGTGDTGELFF
13	many	TRBV5-1	-	TRBJ2-3	TGCGCCAGCAGCTTGGATGGGGTGGATACGCAGTATTTT	CASSLDGVDTQYF
14	many	TRBV20-1	TRBD1	TRBJ2-3	TGCAGTGCTAGCCGGGACAGGGGGCAAGATACGCAGTATTTT	CSASRDRGQDTQYF
14	many	TRBV5-1	-	TRBJ2-2	TGCGCCAGCAGCTTCGGACCGAACACCGGGGAGCTGTTTTTT	CASSFGPNTGELFF
16	-	TRBV3-1	TRBD2	TRBJ2-3	TGTGCCAGCAGCCAAGAGCGGGGGGGCGGCACAGATACGCAGTATTTT	CASSQERGGGTDTQYF
17	many	TRBV10-3	TRBD2	TRBJ2-3	TGTGCCATCAGTGTTGGAGGCGGGGGGGGAAGCACAGATACGCAGTATTTT	CAISVGGGGGSTDTQYF
16	many	TRBV18	-	TRBJ2-5	TGTGCCAGCTCACCAACCTCGGGGGGCGCTTCAAAGACCCAGTACTTC	CASSPTSGGASKTQYF
15	many	TRBV20-1	-	TRBJ1-5	TGCAGTGCTAGGGTCTCGAGGGGGAGCAATCAGCCCCAGCATTTT	CSARVSRGSNQPQHF
13	many	TRBV20-1	TRBD2	TRBJ2-3	TGCAGAGTGACTAGCGGGGAGGTAGATACGCAGTATTTT	CRVTSGEVDTQYF
17	-	TRBV28	TRBD2	TRBJ2-1	TGTGCCAGCAGTTCATCACTAGCGGGGGCCTCCTACAATGAGCAGTTCTTC	CASSSSLAGASYNEQFF
13	many	TRBV3-1	-	TRBJ2-2	TGTGCCAGCAGCGGAGGGGGAACCGGGGAGCTGTTTTTT	CASSGGGTGELFF
16	few	TRBV20-1	TRBD2	TRBJ2-7	TGCAGTGCTAGAGTTTTAAAGCGGGGGGGAGACTACGAGCAGTACTTC	CSARVLKRGGDYEQYF
13	many	TRBV27	-	TRBJ1-6	TGTGCCAGCGTTAGCCCTCCGGGTTCACCCCTCCACTTT	CASVSPPGSPLHF
15	-	TRBV5-1	TRBD2	TRBJ2-3	TGCGCCAGCAGCGGACTAGCGGGGGGCACAGATACGCAGTATTTT	CASSGLAGGTDTQYF
16	-	TRBV15	-	TRBJ2-2	TGTGCCACCAGCAGAGATCCGGTGGCGAACACCGGGGAGCTGTTTTTT	CATSRDPVANTGELFF
13	-	TRBV15	-	TRBJ2-3	TGTGCTACCAGTACTATCCGCACAGATACGCAGTATTTT	CATSTIRTDTQYF
14	many	TRBV3-1	-	TRBJ1-1	TGTGCCAGCAGCAAAAAGGGAGGGAACACTGAAGCTTTCTTT	CASSKKGGNTEAFF
15	many	TRBV20-1	-	TRBJ2-7	TGCAGTGCCCAGGTGGGGAGGGGGCGCACCTACGAGCAGTACTTC	CSAQVGRGRTYEQYF
13	many	TRBV5-1	TRBD2	TRBJ2-7	TGCGCCAGCAGCCTACCGGGGGGTGCCGAGCAGTACTTC	CASSLPGGAEQYF
13	many	TRBV20-1	TRBD2	TRBJ2-7	TGCAGTGCTAGAGCCGGGGGGATCAACGAGCAGTACTTC	CSARAGGINEQYF
14	many	TRBV25-1	-	TRBJ2-7	TGTGCCAGCAGTGAAAGGAACACAGCCTACGAGCAGTACTTC	CASSERNTAYEQYF
14	many	TRBV5-1	-	TRBJ1-4	TGCGCCAGCAGCTTTCAGGGAAAAAATGAAAAACTGTTTTTT	CASSFQGKNEKLFF
15	many	TRBV20-1	TRBD2	TRBJ2-1	TGCAGTGCTACCGGACTAGCGGGGGTAGGGTCTGAGCAGTTCTTC	CSATGLAGVGSEQFF
13	few	TRBV25-1	-	TRBJ2-5	TGTGCCAGCAGTGATACAGGGCGGGAGACCCAGTACTTC	CASSDTGRETQYF
13	many	TRBV24-1	-	TRBJ2-7	TGTGCCACCAGTGATGCAGGGAACTACGAGCAGTACTTC	CATSDAGNYEQYF
16	-	TRBV20-1	-	TRBJ2-6	TGCAGTGCTAGAGATATCGGGGCAGTTGGGGCCAACGTCCTGACTTTC	CSARDIGAVGANVLTF
13	many	TRBV20-1	-	TRBJ1-1	TGCAGTGCTCGGGGACGGGGGGAGACTGAAGCTTTCTTT	CSARGRGETEAFF
11	many	TRBV20-1	-	TRBJ1-2	TGCAGTGCTAGAGCGGGTGTGGGCTACACCTTC	CSARAGVGYTF
13	many	TRBV10-3	-	TRBJ1-3	TGTGCCATCAGTCCCGACCCCGGAAACACCATATATTTT	CAISPDPGNTIYF
14	many	TRBV5-1	TRBD1	TRBJ2-7	TGCGCCAGCAGCTTGGACAGGGGGCCCTACGAGCAGTACTTC	CASSLDRGPYEQYF
14	many	TRBV5-1	-	TRBJ2-5	TGCGCCAGCAGCTTGGCCGCAGCTCAAGAGACCCAGTACTTC	CASSLAAAQETQYF
14	-	TRBV9	-	TRBJ1-1	TGTGTCAGCAGCGTAGGGGTCCCGAACACTGAAGCTTTCTTT	CVSSVGVPNTEAFF
16	many	TRBV5-1	TRBD1	TRBJ2-5	TGCGCCAGCAGCTTGAATCTCCCGGGACAGGGGGAGACCCAGTACTTC	CASSLNLPGQGETQYF
11	few	TRBV20-1	-	TRBJ2-7	TGCAGTGCTAGTAAGGGAGGCGAGCAGTACTTC	CSASKGGEQYF
14	many	TRBV5-1	TRBD1	TRBJ2-7	TGCGCCAGCAGCGAGTCCGGGACAGGGAACGAGCAGTACTTC	CASSESGTGNEQYF
14	many	TRBV7-8	-	TRBJ1-2	TGTGCCAGCAGCCCGGACGGGGCTAACTATGGCTACACCTTC	CASSPDGANYGYTF